The 4 T cell receptor beta chains below come from one sample, sequenced in a study of T cell repertoires in cytomegalovirus infection. TCRdb reprocessed the reads with MiXCR, giving one entry per CDR3 protein. The table has about 360,000 distinct CDR3 sequences, 15% to 20% seen once. The sequenced sample was PBMCs. Source of these receptors: a human donor in good health (CMV status not recorded). Some clones in this sample may be carry-over from other donors' samples.

The chain uses TRBV2 and TRBJ2-7; no reliable D call. Trimming pared 2 bases from V and 0 bases from J, leaving 14 bases between. This CDR3 has 16 amino acids. The germline V gene has CDR1 SNHLY and CDR2 FYNNEI. CDR3 DNA sequence: TGTGCCAGCAGTGAATATGGCAGTTCTACCTCCTACGAGCAGTACTTC. The encoded protein is CASSEYGSSTSYEQYF.

This chain joins TRBV2 and TRBJ1-2; perhaps TRBD1 as D (6 bases). CDR1 and CDR2 (germline): SNHLY, FYNNEI. This CDR3 has 11 residues. With 6 bases removed from V and 11 bases from J, the gap between germline ends came to 13 bases. The CDR3 sequence: CASRKGQLYTF. CDR3 DNA sequence: TGTGCCAGCAGGAAAGGACAGCTTTACACCTTC.

The rearrangement uses TRBV11-2 and TRBJ2-7; D call uncertain. Trimming pared 4 bases from V and 1 base from J, leaving 8 bases between. CDR3 length equals 13 residues. CDR1 and CDR2 from the germline V gene are SGHAT and FQNNGV. CDR3 nucleotides: TGTGCCAGCAGCTCGGCCAGGTCCTACGAGCAGTACTTC. Translated: CASSSARSYEQYF.

This clonotype was seen only a few times. In DNA, the CDR3 is TGCAGTGCTAGAGATGGTAGGGGACAGGGGGGCACTGAAGCTTTCTTT. Residues: CSARDGRGQGGTEAFF. The chain has TRBV20-1 and TRBJ1-1; 11 bases map to TRBD1. This CDR3 is 16 amino acids long. V was pared by 0 bases and J by 4 bases, with 7 bases of the junction left unmatched. Germline V CDR1 and CDR2: DFQATT, SNEGSKA (reference sequence).